Here is one T cell receptor (beta chain) with its context. Its binding antigen is unknown. No base quality information exists; no much larger clone differs at one position. Taken from cysteine to phenylalanine, the CDR3 has 13 residues. Left in the record is the CDR3 DNA by itself, 39 bases read in frame from the first base. The junction carries 7 bases between V and J, which are trimmed by 5 bases and 0 bases respectively. Via the germline V gene, CDR1 is MDHEN and CDR2 SYDVKM. To sequence the TCRbeta CDR3 region, genomic DNA was isolated from the sorted cells. The immunoSEQ Assay was used for sequencing of TCRbeta CDR3 regions. This immuneACCESS table, as held by TCRdb, lists in-frame sequences with V and J called but not all clones. Of the missing ones, under half trace to an unresolved V gene in checked studies; the others have no known cause. In this sample the table shows about 33,000 clones, about four fifths of which occur a single time. Clones ranked in the top ten supply around 12% of the sample.

This sample was taken from a study of OX40 agonist ivuxolimab in advanced cancers. Regarding the complete study: Ivuxolimab, which targeted the costimulatory receptor OX40 (CD134), was an agonistic, fully human IgG2 monoclonal antibody. A male proportion of under 85% and a mean age of around 60 years, ranging from roughly 23 to 80, were recorded for the dose-escalation cohort. Of the roughly 54 patients in dose escalation, 19 had hepatocellular carcinoma, around 15 had melanoma, 9 had renal cell carcinoma and 9 had head and neck cancer. Intravenous ivuxolimab was administered to patients every 2 weeks at six dose levels: 0.01, 0.1, 0.3, 1.5, 3 and 10 mg/kg. The paper reports the monotherapy dose-escalation portion (N of about 47 patients) of the phase I ivuxolimab trial. Three dose-escalation patients achieved partial responses, one with hepatocellular carcinoma and two with cutaneous melanoma. The purpose of peripheral TCRbeta sequencing was to test whether ivuxolimab changed TCR sequence diversity and led to clonal T-cell expansion. Prior anti-PD-1, anti-PD-L1 or anti-CTLA-4 therapy was permitted, and about two fifths of dose-escalation patients had received checkpoint inhibitors. General findings and caveats noted by the study authors: Low levels of normalized T-cell clonal expansion were also shown by some nonresponding patients. Partial responders in the 0.1-3.0 mg/kg groups had among the lowest normalized peripheral clonal expansion, especially among CD8+ T cells. The antigen specificity of the clonally expanded peripheral T cells was not determined. On average, CD8+ T cells showed more expanded clones than CD4+ T cells after ivuxolimab. At doses of 0.1 to 3.0 mg/kg, clonal expansion of both CD4+ and CD8+ blood T cells was observed from baseline to week 6.

Patients with autoimmune disease history or receiving systemic immunosuppression were excluded from the trial. Peripheral blood for TCR sequencing was drawn from every dose cohort at baseline, at cycle 4 day 1 and at cycle 7 day 1. Samples were obtained from an open-label, multicenter, first-in-human phase I dose-escalation trial of ivuxolimab. Adults with locally advanced or metastatic melanoma, renal cell carcinoma, hepatocellular carcinoma or head and neck squamous cell carcinoma were enrolled in the trial. CD4+ and CD8+ T cells were sorted separately from peripheral blood before TCR sequencing.

The sequence was obtained from an adult with an advanced solid tumor such as melanoma, head and neck, liver or kidney cancer. The source was CD4+ or CD8+ T cells sorted from blood, collected in a trial of the OX40 agonist ivuxolimab. The chain employs TRBV28 and TRBJ1-2; no D gene can be assigned with confidence. The CDR3 in this case is CASSRAANYGYTF. The DNA sequence reads TGTGCCAGCAGTCGGGCTGCTAACTATGGCTACACCTTC.